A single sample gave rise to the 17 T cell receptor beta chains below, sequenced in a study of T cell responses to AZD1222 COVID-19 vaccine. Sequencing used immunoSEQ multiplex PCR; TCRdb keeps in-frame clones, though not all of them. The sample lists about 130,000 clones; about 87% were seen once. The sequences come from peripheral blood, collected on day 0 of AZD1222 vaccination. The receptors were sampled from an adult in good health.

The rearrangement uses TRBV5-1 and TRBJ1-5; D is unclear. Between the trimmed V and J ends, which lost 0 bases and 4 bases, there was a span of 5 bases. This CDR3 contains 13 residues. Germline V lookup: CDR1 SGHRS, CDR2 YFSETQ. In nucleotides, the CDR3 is TGCGCCAGCAGCTTGGACAATAATCAGCCCCAGCATTTT. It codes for CASSLDNNQPQHF.

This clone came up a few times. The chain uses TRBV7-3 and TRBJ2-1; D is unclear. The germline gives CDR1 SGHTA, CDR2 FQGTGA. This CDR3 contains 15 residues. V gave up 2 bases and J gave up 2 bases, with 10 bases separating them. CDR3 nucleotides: TGTGCCAGCAGCTTAGTCCCCGGTGCCTACAATGAGCAGTTCTTC. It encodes CASSLVPGAYNEQFF.

CDR3 coding DNA: TGTGCCAGCAGTTTAAACGGGGAGGGTCAGCCCCAGCATTTT. Residues: CASSLNGEGQPQHF. The rearrangement uses TRBV6-2 or TRBV6-3 and TRBJ1-5; D is unclear. V was cut by 4 bases and J by 6 bases, with 13 bases left in between. Germline assignment: CDR1 MNHEY and CDR2 SVGEGT. CDR3 length equals 14 residues.

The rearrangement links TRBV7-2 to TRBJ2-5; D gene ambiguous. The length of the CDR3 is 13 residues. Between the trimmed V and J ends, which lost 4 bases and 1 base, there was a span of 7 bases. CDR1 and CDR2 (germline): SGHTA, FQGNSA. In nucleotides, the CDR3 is TGTGCCAGCAGCTCCTCCCCCCAAGAGACCCAGTACTTC. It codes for CASSSSPQETQYF.

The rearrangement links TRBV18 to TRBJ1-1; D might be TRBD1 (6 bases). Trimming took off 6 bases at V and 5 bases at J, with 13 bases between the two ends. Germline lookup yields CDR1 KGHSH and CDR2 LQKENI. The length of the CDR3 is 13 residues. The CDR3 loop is CASSRGAGTEAFF. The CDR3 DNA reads TGTGCCAGCTCCCGGGGGGCAGGGACTGAAGCTTTCTTT.

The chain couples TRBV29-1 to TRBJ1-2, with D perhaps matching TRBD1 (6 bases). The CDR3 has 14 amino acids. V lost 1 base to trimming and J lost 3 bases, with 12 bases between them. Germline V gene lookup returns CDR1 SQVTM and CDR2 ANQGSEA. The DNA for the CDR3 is TGCAGCGTTGAAGGCAGGGGTATCGACTATGGCTACACCTTC. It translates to CSVEGRGIDYGYTF.

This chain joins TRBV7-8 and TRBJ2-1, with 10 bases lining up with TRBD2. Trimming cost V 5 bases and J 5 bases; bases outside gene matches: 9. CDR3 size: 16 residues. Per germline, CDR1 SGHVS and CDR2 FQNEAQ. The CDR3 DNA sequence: TGTGCCAGCAGCCCCGGTAGCGGGAGGCCTGACAATGAGCAGTTCTTC. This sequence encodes CASSPGSGRPDNEQFF.

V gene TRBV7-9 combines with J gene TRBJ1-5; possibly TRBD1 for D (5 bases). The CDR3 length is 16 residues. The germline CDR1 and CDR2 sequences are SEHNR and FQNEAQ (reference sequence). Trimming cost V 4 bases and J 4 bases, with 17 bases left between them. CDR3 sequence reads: CASSSGGSSRNQPQHF. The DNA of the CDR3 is TGTGCCAGCAGCTCCGGGGGGTCTTCTAGAAATCAGCCCCAGCATTTT.

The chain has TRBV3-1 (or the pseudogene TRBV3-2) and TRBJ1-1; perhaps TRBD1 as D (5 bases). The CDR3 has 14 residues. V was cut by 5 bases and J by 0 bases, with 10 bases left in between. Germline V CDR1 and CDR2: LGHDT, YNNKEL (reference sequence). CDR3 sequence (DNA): TGTGCCAGCAGCACAGGCGTTGTGAACACTGAAGCTTTCTTT. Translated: CASSTGVVNTEAFF.

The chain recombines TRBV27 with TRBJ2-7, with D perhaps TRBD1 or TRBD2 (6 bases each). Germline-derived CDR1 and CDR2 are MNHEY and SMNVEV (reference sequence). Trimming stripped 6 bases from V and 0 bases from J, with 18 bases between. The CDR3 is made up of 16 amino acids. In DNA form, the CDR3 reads TGTGCCAGCAGCTCCCAAGGGGGGCGGGCCTCCTACGAGCAGTACTTC. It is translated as CASSSQGGRASYEQYF.

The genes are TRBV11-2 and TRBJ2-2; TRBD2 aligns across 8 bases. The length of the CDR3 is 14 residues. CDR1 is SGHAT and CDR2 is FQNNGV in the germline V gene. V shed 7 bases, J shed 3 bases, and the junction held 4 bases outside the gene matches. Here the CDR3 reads CASTQTSDTGELFF. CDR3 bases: TGTGCCAGCACCCAGACTAGCGACACCGGGGAGCTGTTTTTT.

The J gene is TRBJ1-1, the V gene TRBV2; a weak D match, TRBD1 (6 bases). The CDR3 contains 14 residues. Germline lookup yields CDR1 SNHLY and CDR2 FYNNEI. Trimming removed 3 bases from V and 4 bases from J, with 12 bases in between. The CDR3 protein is CASSERGEGTEAFF. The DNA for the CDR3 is TGTGCCAGCAGTGAGAGGGGGGAGGGCACTGAAGCTTTCTTT.

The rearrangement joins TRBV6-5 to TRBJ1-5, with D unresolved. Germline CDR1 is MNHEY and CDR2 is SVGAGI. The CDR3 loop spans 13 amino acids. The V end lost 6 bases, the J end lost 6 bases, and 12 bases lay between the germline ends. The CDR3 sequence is CASSLLPGQPQHF. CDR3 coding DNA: TGTGCCAGCAGCCTTCTTCCTGGTCAGCCCCAGCATTTT.

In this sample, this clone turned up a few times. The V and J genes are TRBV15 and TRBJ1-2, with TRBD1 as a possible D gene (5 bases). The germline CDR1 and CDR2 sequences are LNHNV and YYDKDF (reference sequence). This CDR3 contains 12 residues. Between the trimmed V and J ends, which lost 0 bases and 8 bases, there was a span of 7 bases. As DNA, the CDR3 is TGTGCCACCAGCAGAGATGGGGGGGGCTACACCTTC. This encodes CATSRDGGGYTF.

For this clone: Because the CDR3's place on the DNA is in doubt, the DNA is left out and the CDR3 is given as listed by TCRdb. The CDR3 spells CASSFGQGAEYF. The chain employs TRBV5-1 and TRBJ2-4; TRBD1, as called in the table, went unchecked against the DNA. 12 amino acids form the CDR3, both terminal residues included. Germline loops: CDR1 SGHRS, CDR2 YFSETQ.

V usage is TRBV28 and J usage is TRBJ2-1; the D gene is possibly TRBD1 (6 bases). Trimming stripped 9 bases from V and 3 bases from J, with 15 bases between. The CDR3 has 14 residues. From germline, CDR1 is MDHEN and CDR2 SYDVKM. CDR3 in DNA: TGTGCCAGTATAGGACAGCCAAACTACAATGAGCAGTTCTTC. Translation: CASIGQPNYNEQFF.

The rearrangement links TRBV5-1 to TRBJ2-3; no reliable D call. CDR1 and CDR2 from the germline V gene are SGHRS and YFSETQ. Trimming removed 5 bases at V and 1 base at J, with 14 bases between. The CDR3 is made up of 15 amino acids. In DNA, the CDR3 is TGCGCCAGCAGGGCTGGAGTAACTGGCACAGATACGCAGTATTTT. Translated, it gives CASRAGVTGTDTQYF.